Listed below are T cell receptor beta chains from one sample, sequenced in a study of blood T cell repertoires in COVID-19. The method was immunoSEQ multiplex PCR; TCRdb's version includes in-frame clones alone and lacks a portion of them. The table shows a few hundred thousand clones, with about 90% occurring only once. The specimen was PBMCs or T cells enriched from blood (not recorded which). The receptor set was obtained from a woman aged 30 to 39 who had recovered from COVID-19. Both conserved end residues are part of each CDR3. Fields, in order: V gene, clone size, J gene, D gene, CDR3 DNA, CDR3 protein. The D gene is left open where the match is weak. Size is omitted from some rows. Given values are once, few, many or a class for expanded clones.

v_gene: TRBV5-1
abundance: .
j_gene: TRBJ2-1
d_gene: .
CDR3nt: TGCGCCAGCAGCTTGGTTCTAGCCAGGAAGCAGTTCTTC
CDR3aa: CASSLVLARKQFF

v_gene: TRBV7-9
abundance: .
j_gene: TRBJ1-1
d_gene: .
CDR3nt: TGTGCCAGCAGCTCCCAGCGGATCGACACTGAAGCTTTCTTT
CDR3aa: CASSSQRIDTEAFF

v_gene: TRBV7-3
abundance: .
j_gene: TRBJ1-1
d_gene: TRBD1
CDR3nt: TGTGCCAGCAGCCAATCCCCGGGACAGGGAGATACTGAAGCTTTCTTT
CDR3aa: CASSQSPGQGDTEAFF

v_gene: TRBV6-4
abundance: .
j_gene: TRBJ1-6
d_gene: .
CDR3nt: TGTGCCAGCAGTGTCACGGGGGGGGACTCACCCCTCCACTTT
CDR3aa: CASSVTGGDSPLHF

v_gene: TRBV6-4
abundance: .
j_gene: TRBJ1-1
d_gene: .
CDR3nt: TGTGCCAGCCCAAACCCGGACATGTTGAACACTGAAGCTTTCTTT
CDR3aa: CASPNPDMLNTEAFF

v_gene: TRBV7-3
abundance: .
j_gene: TRBJ2-7
d_gene: TRBD2
CDR3nt: TGTGCCAGCAGCCTAGGGACTAACTACGAGCAGTACTTC
CDR3aa: CASSLGTNYEQYF

v_gene: TRBV27
abundance: .
j_gene: TRBJ1-1
d_gene: .
CDR3nt: TGTGCCAGCAGTTTGGCAGCGTGGATGAACACTGAAGCTTTCTTT
CDR3aa: CASSLAAWMNTEAFF

v_gene: TRBV5-1
abundance: .
j_gene: TRBJ2-3
d_gene: .
CDR3nt: TGCGCCAGCAGCTTGGACAGGGTTTTGCGTACGCAGTATTTT
CDR3aa: CASSLDRVLRTQYF

v_gene: TRBV5-1
abundance: few
j_gene: TRBJ2-1
d_gene: .
CDR3nt: TGCGCCAGCAGCTTGGACTACCGGTCTTTAGAGCAGTTCTTC
CDR3aa: CASSLDYRSLEQFF

v_gene: TRBV30
abundance: .
j_gene: TRBJ1-2
d_gene: TRBD1
CDR3nt: TGTGCCTGGAATCTTGGTACAGGGGATGGCTACACCTTC
CDR3aa: CAWNLGTGDGYTF

v_gene: TRBV30
abundance: .
j_gene: TRBJ1-1
d_gene: TRBD1
CDR3nt: TGTGCCGCAGAGACAGGGGGCTTCACTGAAGCTTTCTTT
CDR3aa: CAAETGGFTEAFF

v_gene: TRBV9
abundance: .
j_gene: TRBJ1-2
d_gene: .
CDR3nt: TGTGCCAGCAGCGTGGGCGCGTCTAACTATGGCTACACCTTC
CDR3aa: CASSVGASNYGYTF

v_gene: TRBV19
abundance: .
j_gene: TRBJ2-2
d_gene: .
CDR3nt: TGTGCCAGTAGTCCCCGCGGGGTGATTTTGGACACCGGGGAGCTGTTTTTT
CDR3aa: CASSPRGVILDTGELFF

v_gene: TRBV19
abundance: .
j_gene: TRBJ2-1
d_gene: .
CDR3nt: TGTGCCAGTAGTATGGAGGCCCGCTCGTACAATGAGCAGTTCTTC
CDR3aa: CASSMEARSYNEQFF

v_gene: TRBV7-9
abundance: few
j_gene: TRBJ1-5
d_gene: TRBD1
CDR3nt: TGTGCCAGCGTTGACAGGGAGAATCAGCCCCAGCATTTT
CDR3aa: CASVDRENQPQHF

v_gene: TRBV6-5
abundance: .
j_gene: TRBJ1-1
d_gene: .
CDR3nt: TGTGCCAGCAGTCCGGGTCCTATTCTGAACACTGAAGCTTTCTTT
CDR3aa: CASSPGPILNTEAFF

v_gene: TRBV5-1
abundance: .
j_gene: TRBJ1-1
d_gene: .
CDR3nt: TGCGCCAGCAGCTTGCGCGCAGGGTTGAACACTGAAGCTTTCTTT
CDR3aa: CASSLRAGLNTEAFF